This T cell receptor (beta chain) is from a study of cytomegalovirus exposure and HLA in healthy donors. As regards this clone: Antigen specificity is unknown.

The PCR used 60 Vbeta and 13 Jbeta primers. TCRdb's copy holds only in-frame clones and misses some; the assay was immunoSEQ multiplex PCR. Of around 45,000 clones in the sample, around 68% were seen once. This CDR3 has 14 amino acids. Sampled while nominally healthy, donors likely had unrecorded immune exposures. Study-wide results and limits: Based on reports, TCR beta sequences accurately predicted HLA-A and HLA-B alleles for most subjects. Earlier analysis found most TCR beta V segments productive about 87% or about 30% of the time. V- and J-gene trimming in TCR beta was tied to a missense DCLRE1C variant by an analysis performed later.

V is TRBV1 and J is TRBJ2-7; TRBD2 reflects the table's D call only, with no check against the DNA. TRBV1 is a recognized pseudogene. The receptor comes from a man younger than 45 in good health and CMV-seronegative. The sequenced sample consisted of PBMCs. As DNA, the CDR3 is TGCACCAGCAGCCCGACTAGCGGGAGTCACGAGCAGTACTTC. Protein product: CTSSPTSGSHEQYF.